This is a list of T cell receptor beta chains from one sample in a study of blood T cell repertoires in COVID-19. The table came from immunoSEQ multiplex PCR; TCRdb's copy has only in-frame clones and leaves some out. Among about 210,000 clones listed, around 89% were seen once. The sequenced sample was peripheral blood. Source of these receptors: a woman aged 40-49 years with acute or convalescent COVID-19. The CDR3 runs from the conserved cysteine through the conserved F or W. A D gene is named only where the DNA matches it firmly. Not every row has a clone size; where given, it reads once, few, many or a size class.

J: TRBJ1-5; V: TRBV21-1; D: .; size: .; CDR3: CAGFLDWYSNQPQHF; DNA: TGTGCCGGCTTCCTGGACTGGTATAGCAATCAGCCCCAGCATTTT
J: TRBJ2-3; V: TRBV24-1; D: TRBD2; size: .; CDR3: CATSMASGPTDTQYF; DNA: TGTGCCACCAGTATGGCTAGCGGCCCCACAGATACGCAGTATTTT
J: TRBJ2-2; V: TRBV4-1; D: TRBD2; size: .; CDR3: CASSQALRGGNTGELFF; DNA: TGCGCCAGCAGCCAAGCACTTCGGGGGGGGAACACCGGGGAGCTGTTTTTT
J: TRBJ1-2; V: TRBV5-1; D: .; size: .; CDR3: CASSLAGLYGYTF; DNA: TGCGCCAGCAGCTTGGCTGGGCTCTATGGCTACACCTTC
J: TRBJ1-2; V: TRBV29-1; D: .; size: .; CDR3: CSVPRGGDYGYTF; DNA: TGCAGCGTCCCGCGTGGGGGCGACTATGGCTACACCTTC
J: TRBJ1-5; V: TRBV21-1; D: .; size: .; CDR3: CASTPGQGLYSNQPQHF; DNA: TGTGCCAGCACCCCGGGACAGGGGCTGTATAGCAATCAGCCCCAGCATTTT
J: TRBJ1-5; V: TRBV2; D: .; size: .; CDR3: CASRAFGDYQPQHF; DNA: TGTGCCAGCAGGGCTTTCGGGGATTATCAGCCCCAGCATTTT
J: TRBJ1-2; V: TRBV6-5; D: .; size: few; CDR3: CASTFTQLNYGYTF; DNA: TGTGCCAGCACCTTTACCCAACTTAACTATGGCTACACCTTC
J: TRBJ2-5; V: TRBV11-2; D: .; size: .; CDR3: CASSPSREETQYF; DNA: TGTGCCAGCAGCCCGTCCCGCGAGGAGACCCAGTACTTC
J: TRBJ1-5; V: TRBV19; D: TRBD1; size: .; CDR3: CASSTLTGVKPQHF; DNA: TGTGCCAGTAGTACCTTGACAGGGGTAAAGCCCCAGCATTTT